One sample yielded the 14 T cell receptor beta chains listed below, sequenced in a study of response to subunit inactivated influenza vaccine. TCRdb independently ran MiXCR on the RT-PCR reads; one entry per CDR3 protein. The table includes some 800,000 distinct CDR3 sequences, about 20% detected once. This specimen consisted of PBMCs from blood, obtained 5 days after vaccination. These receptors came from a man aged 50 to 60 who received an inactivated influenza vaccine.

This clonotype has a handful of counts. This chain connects TRBV12-3 or TRBV12-4 to TRBJ2-3, with D unclear. This CDR3 contains 14 residues. V gave up 5 bases and J gave up 2 bases, with 11 bases separating them. CDR3 amino acids: CASSLVKNTDTQYF. CDR3 DNA sequence: TGTGCCAGCAGTCTCGTAAAGAACACAGATACGCAGTATTTT.

This rearrangement joins TRBV24-1 to TRBJ2-2; unclear D gene. The V and J ends lost 5 bases and 2 bases respectively, with 11 bases between them. Germline values: CDR1 KGHDR, CDR2 SFDVKD. This CDR3 is built from 15 residues. In nucleotides, the CDR3 is TGTGCCACCAGTGGTCGGACGGGTAACACCGGGGAGCTGTTTTTT. Encoded protein: CATSGRTGNTGELFF.

This clonotype was seen only a few times. This sequence joins TRBV5-1 and TRBJ1-2; the D gene is possibly TRBD1 (6 bases). CDR3 length: 16 amino acids. V was cut by 0 bases and J by 8 bases, with 20 bases left in between. Germline-derived CDR1 and CDR2 are SGHRS and YFSETQ. CDR3 region: CASSLAIQGGDFGYTF. CDR3 coding DNA: TGCGCCAGCAGCTTGGCTATACAGGGTGGAGACTTCGGCTACACCTTC.

This clonotype was detected only a few times. This sequence joins TRBV5-5 and TRBJ2-1; D is unresolved. With 2 bases removed from V and 0 bases from J, the gap between germline ends came to 12 bases. The CDR3 sequence is 16 residues long. Germline loops: CDR1 SGHKS, CDR2 YYEKEE (reference sequence). The CDR3 coding sequence is TGTGCCAGCAGCTTAGAGCCGGAGAGCTCCTACAATGAGCAGTTCTTC. Amino acids: CASSLEPESSYNEQFF.

The chain uses TRBV2 and TRBJ1-5; no firm D call. The CDR3 is made up of 14 amino acids. CDR1 SNHLY and CDR2 FYNNEI come from the germline V gene. V was cut by 2 bases and J by 4 bases, with 9 bases left in between. The CDR3 protein is CASSELGGNQPQHF. The DNA of the CDR3 is TGTGCCAGCAGTGAACTGGGCGGAAATCAGCCCCAGCATTTT.

The V call is TRBV18, the J call TRBJ1-1; D remains unclear. Germline V CDR1 and CDR2: KGHSH, LQKENI. Deletions cut 5 bases from V and 1 base from J, with 14 bases between. The CDR3 is 15 amino acids. CDR3 amino acids: CASSSQVAGNTEAFF. The CDR3 DNA reads as TGTGCCAGCTCATCTCAGGTGGCAGGGAACACTGAAGCTTTCTTT. Looking up the rest from reference TRBV18 and TRBJ1-1 gives the full variable domain: NAGVMQNPRHLVRRRGQEARLRCSPMKGHSHVYWYRQLPEEGLKFMVYLQKENIIDESGMPKERFSAEFPKEGPSILRIQQVVRGDSAAYFCASSSQVAGNTEAFFGQGTRLTVV.

This clonotype has a count of ten or more. This chain links TRBV5-1 with TRBJ2-2, with D perhaps matching TRBD2 (5 bases). The CDR3 totals 15 residues. V lost 0 bases and J 2 bases, leaving 8 bases between the germline ends. The V gene's germline CDR1 is SGHRS and CDR2 YFSETQ. The CDR3 is CASSLAGINTGELFF. The CDR3 DNA reads as TGCGCCAGCAGCTTGGCCGGGATAAACACCGGGGAGCTGTTTTTT.

CDR3 sequence (DNA): TGTGCCAGCAGCTTAGAGAACAGTAGCAATCAGCCCCAGCATTTT. Protein: CASSLENSSNQPQHF. The rearrangement joins TRBV7-2 to TRBJ1-5; D call uncertain. The V gene lost 1 base and the J gene lost 0 bases, with 7 bases spanning the gap. Looked up from germline, CDR1 is SGHTA and CDR2 is FQGNSA. The CDR3 runs 15 residues. Full variable domain (rest looked up from reference TRBV7-2 and TRBJ1-5): GAGVSQSPSNKVTEKGKDVELRCDPISGHTALYWYRQSLGQGLEFLIYFQGNSAPDKSGLPSDRFSAERTGGSVSTLTIQRTQQEDSAVYLCASSLENSSNQPQHFGDGTRLSIL.

As DNA, the CDR3 is TGTGCCAGCAGCTTAGGGGTTACTTACATGAACACTGAAGCTTTCTTT. Translated, it gives CASSLGVTYMNTEAFF. The V and J genes are TRBV11-2 and TRBJ1-1; D uncertain. The germline CDR1 and CDR2 sequences are SGHAT and FQNNGV. Trimming pared 1 base from V and 0 bases from J, leaving 12 bases between. The CDR3 consists of 16 residues.

The rearrangement joins TRBV7-2 to TRBJ2-7; 7 positions agree with TRBD2. The CDR3 is 16 amino acids. Germline V gives CDR1 SGHTA, CDR2 FQGNSA. After removal of 7 bases from V and 2 bases from J, the junction contained 14 bases not matched to a gene. This chain's CDR3 is CASTPPAGTNTYEQYF. CDR3 in DNA: TGTGCCAGCACCCCTCCGGCCGGGACTAACACCTACGAGCAGTACTTC. Looking up the rest from reference TRBV7-2 and TRBJ2-7 gives the full variable domain: GAGVSQSPSNKVTEKGKDVELRCDPISGHTALYWYRQSLGQGLEFLIYFQGNSAPDKSGLPSDRFSAERTGGSVSTLTIQRTQQEDSAVYLCASTPPAGTNTYEQYFGPGTRLTVT.

This clonotype has only a few counts. This rearrangement joins TRBV29-1 to TRBJ2-6; tentatively, D is TRBD1 (5 bases). The ends were cut back, 2 bases at V and 6 bases at J, with 17 bases in the middle. This CDR3 region has 16 residues. Germline CDR1 and CDR2: SQVTM and ANQGSEA. The CDR3, as DNA: TGCAGCGTTGAAAGGGCAGGGCCCTCGGCGGCCAACGTCCTGACTTTC. Its translation is CSVERAGPSAANVLTF.

This clonotype has only a few counts. This chain connects TRBV6-1 to TRBJ2-2; D gene unclear. The V end was cut by 7 bases, the J end by 6 bases, with 21 bases between. The CDR3 has 16 residues. Germline V gene data show CDR1 as MNHNS and CDR2 as SASEGT. The chain's CDR3 is CASIFDGGPGAGELFF. The CDR3 nucleotides are TGTGCCAGCATCTTCGATGGCGGTCCGGGTGCCGGGGAGCTGTTTTTT.

There are a few counts of this clonotype. One junction end disagrees with the germline gene, perhaps due to a read error. The chain has TRBV29-1 and TRBJ2-7, with a weak D call TRBD1 (6 bases). This CDR3 region has 13 residues. From germline, CDR1 is SQVTM and CDR2 ANQGSEA. This chain's CDR3 is CSVEGGRTYEQYF. DNA for the CDR3: TGCAGCGTGGAAGGGGGACGGACCTACGAGCAGTACTTC.

This clonotype appeared a few times. The chain recombines TRBV18 with TRBJ1-1, with D possibly matching TRBD1 (6 bases). V was trimmed by 6 bases and J by 3 bases, leaving 17 bases between them. Germline CDR1 and CDR2: KGHSH and LQKENI. This CDR3 contains 15 residues. DNA of the CDR3: TGTGCCAGCTCGCAAAACAGGGTGGAAGACACTGAAGCTTTCTTT. Protein sequence: CASSQNRVEDTEAFF.